The 10 T cell receptor beta chains in this list originate from one sample, sequenced in a study of T cells in Graves' hyperthyroidism and ophthalmopathy. Researchers amplified the TCR beta CDR3 regions from RNA transcripts. HTBI primers were used for first-round RT-PCR of the TCR CDR3. TCRdb passed the multiplex PCR reads through MiXCR, listing each CDR3 protein once. The data hold about 260,000 distinct CDR3 sequences, with 20% to 25% observed a single time. The sequenced sample was blood. Every receptor here comes from a man aged 40-49 years with Graves' hyperthyroidism that later progressed to Graves' ophthalmopathy.

This clonotype is classed as medium-sized. The rearrangement links TRBV12-3 or TRBV12-4 to TRBJ2-7, with no clear D. CDR3 size: 11 residues. Trimming left V 1 base short and J 4 bases short, with 2 bases between. The CDR3 reads CASSLGYEQYF. The CDR3 DNA follows: TGTGCCAGCAGTTTAGGGTACGAGCAGTACTTC.

The chain is built from TRBV12-3 or TRBV12-4 and TRBJ2-5; 9 nucleotides match TRBD2. The CDR3 covers 16 residues. V dropped 6 bases and J dropped 0; count of bases not matched to a gene: 8. DNA of the CDR3: TGTGCCAGCAGCCCCTGGGCGGGAGGGTACCAAGAGACCCAGTACTTC. Translated: CASSPWAGGYQETQYF.

In its sample, this clonotype was seen many times. This chain links TRBV7-8 with TRBJ1-2, with D possibly TRBD1 on 5 matching bases. The germline V gene has CDR1 SGHVS and CDR2 FQNEAQ. The CDR3 spans 16 residues. The ends were cut back, 5 bases at V and 4 bases at J, with 20 bases in the middle. Written as DNA, the CDR3 is TGTGCCAGCAGCCAATTGGCGCGGGGGGAAGGCTATGGCTACACCTTC. This sequence encodes CASSQLARGEGYGYTF.

J is TRBJ1-1 and V is TRBV6-5; no firm D call. V lost 0 bases to trimming and J lost 0 bases, with 11 bases between them. This CDR3 comprises 16 residues. CDR1 and CDR2 (germline): MNHEY, SVGAGI. CDR3 residues: CASSYSSTSMNTEAFF. CDR3 nucleotide sequence: TGTGCCAGCAGTTACTCCTCGACAAGTATGAACACTGAAGCTTTCTTT.

The DNA for the CDR3 is TGTGCCAGCAGCTTACCCCGTCTCGAGACCCAGTACTTC. Amino acid sequence: CASSLPRLETQYF. The gene calls are TRBV7-9 and TRBJ2-5; D remains ambiguous. V lost 2 bases to trimming and J lost 5 bases, with 9 bases between them. CDR1 and CDR2 from the germline V gene are SEHNR and FQNEAQ (reference sequence). The CDR3 length is 13 residues.

In this sample, this clonotype turned up many times. The chain joins TRBV14 to TRBJ1-2; D ambiguous. CDR3 length: 15 residues. Between the trimmed V and J ends, which lost 0 bases and 4 bases, there was a span of 12 bases. Germline V gene sequence: CDR1 SGHDN, CDR2 FVKESK. The CDR3 bases are TGTGCCAGCAGCCAAGATACCGTCCAGTCCTATGGCTACACCTTC. This gives the protein CASSQDTVQSYGYTF.

This chain links TRBV2 with TRBJ1-5; D is possibly TRBD1 (5 bases). Germline lookup yields CDR1 SNHLY and CDR2 FYNNEI. Trimming cost V 7 bases and J 2 bases, with 15 bases left between them. The CDR3 runs 15 residues. The CDR3 protein is CASMREGTGNQPQHF. The CDR3 coding sequence is TGTGCCAGCATGCGGGAGGGGACGGGCAATCAGCCCCAGCATTTT.

This clonotype was detected ten times or more. The genes are TRBV29-1 and TRBJ2-5, with D uncertain. CDR1 is SQVTM, CDR2 ANQGSEA, per germline. The CDR3 loop spans 13 amino acids. V lost 4 bases, J lost 1 base, and 10 bases lay in between. The CDR3 sequence is CSVGGGAQETQYF. CDR3 nucleotides: TGCAGCGTTGGGGGTGGAGCCCAAGAGACCCAGTACTTC.

This clonotype occurred a few times. The V call is TRBV19, the J call TRBJ1-2; a weak D match, TRBD1 (5 bases). V was trimmed by 3 bases and J by 6 bases, leaving 11 bases between them. Looked up from germline, CDR1 is LNHDA and CDR2 is SQIVND (reference sequence). This CDR3 comprises 13 residues. CDR3 nucleotides: TGTGCCAGTAGTATTCGCAGGGAGGATGGCTACACCTTC. This encodes CASSIRREDGYTF.

This clonotype was counted many times. The CDR3, as DNA: TGTGCCAGCGGAGAAGATAGCGGGAGGGAGGTGGAAGATACGCAGTATTTT. Its translation is CASGEDSGREVEDTQYF. The J gene is TRBJ2-3, the V gene TRBV6-1, with 11 bases aligning to TRBD2. V lost 8 bases and J lost 5; bases outside the gene matches: 15. The CDR3 consists of 17 residues. Germline lookup yields CDR1 MNHNS and CDR2 SASEGT.